This entry describes one TCR beta chain. The antigen remains unidentified. The CDR3 length is 14 residues. Trimming cost V 5 bases and J 4 bases, with 15 bases left between them. In germline, CDR1 is GTSNPN, CDR2 SVGIG (reference sequence). These data originate in a study of cytomegalovirus exposure and HLA in healthy donors. The PCR was carried out with 60 Vbeta primers and 13 Jbeta primers. Sequenced by immunoSEQ multiplex PCR; TCRdb stores in-frame clones only, minus some. The table includes 110,000 or so clones, 65% to 85% detected once. General study points: Among immune exposure information, only CMV serostatus was available. In the analysis, some V segments, TRBV6-2 and TRBV6-3 included, were excluded as indistinguishable. Researchers reported in a later analysis that a missense DCLRE1C variant was tied to TCR beta V- and J-gene trimming. TCR beta chains associated with HLA were, in a later analysis, more clonally expanded than equally common others.

The J gene is TRBJ1-5, the V gene TRBV30; D is perhaps TRBD1 (6 bases). The sample consisted of PBMCs. This TCR came from a woman younger than 45 in good health and CMV-seropositive. The CDR3 protein is CAWGKGQGNQPQHF. The DNA of the CDR3 is TGTGCCTGGGGGAAGGGCCAGGGGAATCAGCCCCAGCATTTT. Using reference TRBV30 and TRBJ1-5 for the parts outside the CDR3, the full variable domain is SQTIHQWPATLVQPVGSPLSLECTVEGTSNPNLYWYRQAAGRGLQLLFYSVGIGQISSEVPQNLSASRPQDRQFILSSKKLLLSDSGFYLCAWGKGQGNQPQHFGDGTRLSIL.